The present T cell receptor beta chain was sequenced within a study of spatial heterogeneity in lung cancer. Study-level background: Raw reads showed each unique TCR and UMI combination turning up more than ten times on average.

Germline values: CDR1 SGHNT, CDR2 YENEEA. V lost 1 base, J lost 2 bases, and 8 bases stayed unmatched. The CDR3 runs 17 residues. Each TCR cDNA molecule carried a unique molecular identifier. TCRdb re-called the 5' RACE reads through MiXCR, storing one row per CDR3 protein. In the table there are tens of thousands of distinct CDR3 sequences, approximately 4.4% of which are singletons. Time point specified: sample taken at primary tumor resection. Researchers sequenced whole RNA taken from tumor, nontumor lung or frozen PBMC without sorting. This clonotype was observed at least ten times. This receptor was obtained from a male donor with early-stage non-small cell lung cancer. The rearrangement links TRBV11-3 to TRBJ2-3; 8 bases line up with TRBD2. Sequencing used PBMCs, obtained at surgery. The DNA for the CDR3 is TGTGCCAGCAGCTTAGGCCGGGGACTAGGTATCACAGATACGCAGTATTTT. Protein sequence: CASSLGRGLGITDTQYF.